The source of this T cell receptor (beta chain) is a study of blood T cell repertoires in COVID-19. Across the whole study: Acute and convalescent COVID-19 samples came from the United States, Italy and Spain. T cells, B-cell-depleted T cells, or PBMCs supplied cDNA or gDNA.

Authors' data handling: The authors estimated nucleated cell counts from reference gene primer amplification. TCRdb keeps only in-frame clones here, not all; method: immunoSEQ multiplex PCR. The D gene and trimming were derived from the DNA, and the V and J assignments and clone size from that table. Here the sample spans around 320,000 clones, roughly 90% being singletons. V shed 5 bases and J 6 bases; nucleotides not matched to a gene: 4. The germline gives CDR1 MNHEY, CDR2 SMNVEV (reference sequence). The CDR3 spans 15 residues. What was sequenced was PBMCs or T cells enriched from blood (not recorded which). V and J are TRBV27 and TRBJ1-6; 10 nucleotides match TRBD1. This sequence was found in a woman aged 18 to 35 with acute COVID-19. The CDR3 spells CASSNRDRGNSPLHF. DNA of the CDR3: TGTGCCAGCAGTAACCGGGACAGGGGTAATTCACCCCTCCACTTT.